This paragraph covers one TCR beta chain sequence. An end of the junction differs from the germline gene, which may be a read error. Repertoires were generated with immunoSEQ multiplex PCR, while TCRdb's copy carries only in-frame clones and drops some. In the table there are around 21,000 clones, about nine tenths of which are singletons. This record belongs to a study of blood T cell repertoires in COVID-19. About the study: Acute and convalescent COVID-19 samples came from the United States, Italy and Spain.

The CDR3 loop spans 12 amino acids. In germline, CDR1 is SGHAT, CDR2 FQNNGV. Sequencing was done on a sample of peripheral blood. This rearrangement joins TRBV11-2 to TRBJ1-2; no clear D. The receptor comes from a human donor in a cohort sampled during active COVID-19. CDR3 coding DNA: TGTGCCAGCAGCTTAGGTCTTGTTGGCTGCACCTTC. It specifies CASSLGLVGCTF. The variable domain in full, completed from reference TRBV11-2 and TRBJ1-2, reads EAGVAQSPRYKIIEKRQSVAFWCNPISGHATLYWYQQILGQGPKLLIQFQNNGVVDDSQLPKDRFSAERLKGVDSTLKIQPAKLEDSAVYLCASSLGLVGCTFGSGTRLTVV.